The 5 T cell receptor beta chains below come from one sample, sequenced in a study of shared clonotypes between healthy human individuals. Here immunoSEQ multiplex PCR was the method, and the copy in TCRdb shows in-frame clones only, minus some. Here the sample spans millions of clones, 85% to 95% being singletons. Sample: naive CD4+ T cells sorted from blood. The subset denotes: CD45RA+ positively selected. These receptors were obtained from a man aged 18-30 years in good health.

The J gene is TRBJ2-1, the V gene TRBV13; perhaps D is TRBD1 or TRBD2 (6 bases each). With 5 bases removed from V and 2 bases from J, the gap between germline ends came to 25 bases. Germline assignment: CDR1 PRHDT and CDR2 FYEKMQ (reference sequence). This CDR3 region has 19 residues. As DNA, the CDR3 is TGTGCCAGCAGCCGCATTGGGGGGCTGGGAACTGCGGCCTACAATGAGCAGTTCTTC. Translating it yields CASSRIGGLGTAAYNEQFF. The full variable domain, rest sourced from reference TRBV13 and TRBJ2-1, is AAGVIQSPRHLIKEKRETATLKCYPIPRHDTVYWYQQGPGQDPQFLISFYEKMQSDKGSIPDRFSAQQFSDYHSELNMSSLELGDSALYFCASSRIGGLGTAAYNEQFFGPGTRLTVL.

The chain carries TRBV4-3 and TRBJ1-1; the D is unclear. The V and J ends lost 0 bases and 3 bases respectively, with 11 bases between them. This CDR3 comprises 15 residues. Germline V CDR1 and CDR2: LGHNA, YSLEER. CDR3 residues: CASSQDALPDTEAFF. The CDR3 DNA reads TGCGCCAGCAGCCAAGACGCCCTTCCAGACACTGAAGCTTTCTTT.

This sequence joins TRBV6-6 and TRBJ2-1; D not certain. The germline V gene encodes CDR1 MNHNY and CDR2 SVGAGI (reference sequence). V was clipped by 2 bases and J by 0 bases, with 8 bases between them. The CDR3 has 15 amino acids. CDR3 amino acids: CASSYAQPSYNEQFF. The CDR3 nucleotides are TGTGCCAGCAGTTACGCCCAGCCCTCCTACAATGAGCAGTTCTTC.

This chain joins TRBV23-1 and TRBJ1-5, with D uncertain. TRBV23-1 belongs to the ORF category, with a function that is uncertain. The V gene lost 2 bases and the J gene lost 4 bases, with 12 bases spanning the gap. The CDR3 is 15 residues long. The CDR3 loop is CASSQLPWRNQPQHF. The CDR3 bases are TGCGCCAGCAGTCAACTTCCATGGAGAAATCAGCCCCAGCATTTT.

The rearrangement joins TRBV19 to TRBJ1-5; tentatively, D is TRBD1 (6 bases). Deletions cut 5 bases from V and 4 bases from J, with 18 bases between. The germline V gene has CDR1 LNHDA and CDR2 SQIVND (reference sequence). This CDR3 has 16 amino acids. The CDR3 here is CASSLLRGGRNQPQHF. The CDR3 nucleotides read TGTGCCAGTAGTCTCCTGAGAGGGGGGAGAAATCAGCCCCAGCATTTT.